The source of this TCR beta chain is a study of OX40 agonist ivuxolimab in advanced cancers. Study background: Having had anti-PD-1, anti-PD-L1 or anti-CTLA-4 therapy before was allowed, and roughly 39% had some.

Generated by immunoSEQ multiplex PCR, the TCRdb table keeps only in-frame clones and is missing some. Here the sample spans about 68,000 clones, around 83% being singletons. Deletions cut 6 bases from V and 4 bases from J, with 16 bases between. CDR3 size: 14 residues. Germline loops: CDR1 LGHNT, CDR2 FRNRAP. The sample here was CD4+ or CD8+ T cells sorted from blood, taken in a trial of the OX40 agonist ivuxolimab. The chain has TRBV12-5 and TRBJ2-7; TRBD1 is a possible D gene (6 bases). This sequence originates from an adult with an advanced solid tumor such as melanoma, head and neck, liver or kidney cancer. CDR3 nucleotides: TGTGCTAGTGGCGCCGGGACACCACCTTACGAGCAGTACTTC. As protein: CASGAGTPPYEQYF. The variable domain in full, with the rest retrieved from reference TRBV12-5 and TRBJ2-7, is DARVTQTPRHKVTEMGQEVTMRCQPILGHNTVFWYRQTMMQGLELLAYFRNRAPLDDSGMPKDRFSAEMPDATLATLKIQPSEPRDSAVYFCASGAGTPPYEQYFGPGTRLTVT.